This TCR beta chain was retrieved from a study of response to subunit inactivated influenza vaccine. Study findings and constraints: After each seasonal influenza vaccination, few new T cells are recruited, the authors suggested.

A few counts support this clonotype. Its matching antigen is unknown. The junction does not match germline at one end; this may be a read error. Germline loops: CDR1 SGHAT, CDR2 FQNNGV. This CDR3 has 15 amino acids. One entry per CDR3 protein, called by TCRdb with MiXCR from the RT-PCR reads. The data hold around 320,000 distinct CDR3 sequences, with approximately 20% observed a single time. Specimen: PBMCs from blood, collected around 22 months after vaccination. The TCR originated in a man aged 50-75 years who received an inactivated influenza vaccine. The chain is built from TRBV11-2 and TRBJ2-3; 13 bases are a match to TRBD2. The CDR3 DNA follows: TGTGCCAGCAGCTCACTCGGACTAGCGGGGGCCCTTTCGAATTTT. This encodes CASSSLGLAGALSNF.